This T cell receptor beta chain was sequenced in a study of blood T cell dynamics during melanoma immunotherapy. As for time point: week 3, after first cycle of checkpoint inhibitor. Blood was drawn before treatment and at week 3 after checkpoint blockade. This CDR3 is 13 amino acids long. Germline-derived CDR1 and CDR2 are MNHNS and SASEGT. V lost 2 bases and J lost 4, with 9 bases in between. Some clones are missing from TCRdb's copy, which holds only in-frame ones; the method was immunoSEQ multiplex PCR. This table has 25,000 to 30,000 clones, roughly 88% appearing once. This receptor was taken from a human donor with melanoma. The sequenced sample was blood, obtained from a patient treated with checkpoint blockade. The V gene is TRBV6-1, the J gene TRBJ2-7; D not resolved. The DNA of the CDR3 is TGTGCCAGCAGTGAACCTGGCCGGTACGAGCAGTACTTC. Protein product: CASSEPGRYEQYF.